This T cell receptor beta chain came from a study of T cells after yellow fever vaccination. For the study at large: Libraries from low-cell-number fractions were prepared with the SMART-Seq v4 Ultra Low Input RNA kit. Study-wide results and limits: FACS-sorted repertoires might harbor abundant contaminating clonotypes from the bulk population. Overlap between CD4 and CD8 compartments was detected for a small share of clonotypes. It was the secondary response that reached its peak faster, day 5 versus 15, but it was weaker.

Notes on this clonotype: A much more abundant neighbour one base away suggests this may be a read error.

Germline CDR1 is SGHNT and CDR2 is YYREEE (reference sequence). V gave up 2 bases and J gave up 7 bases; unmatched junction bases: 9. This CDR3 spans 15 amino acids. Each CDR3 protein is one row after TCRdb ran MiXCR on the 5' RACE reads. The sample contains 50,000 or so distinct CDR3 sequences, 6% to 8.5% of which appear only once. The sequence came from a man aged 18 to 35 who received the YFV17D yellow fever vaccine. The chain carries TRBV5-4 and TRBJ2-1; the match to TRBD2 covers 7 bases. Sequenced material: CD8+ T cells not binding an NS4B(214-222) dextramer, sorted from PBMCs, taken about 41 days after the first yellow fever vaccination. Here the CDR3 reads CASSFGPAGGNEQFF. CDR3 DNA: TGTGCCAGCAGCTTCGGGCCGGCCGGGGGGAATGAGCAGTTCTTC.